A selection of T cell receptor beta chains follows, all from one sample in a study of shared clonotypes between healthy human individuals. TCRdb's copy holds only in-frame clones and misses some; the assay was immunoSEQ multiplex PCR. The table lists about 2.1 million clones, just over 90% of them singletons. Material for sequencing was naive CD8+ T cells from PBMCs. These receptors were collected from a man aged 18 to 29 in good health. Some clones in this sample may be carry-over from other donors' samples. Each CDR3 is given with its conserved first and last residue. A D gene is named only where the DNA matches it firmly. Only some rows state a clone size, as once, few, many or a class for expanded clones.

cdr3_nt: TGTGCCAGCGGACTAGCGGGAGTAGATACGCAGTATTTT
cdr3_aa: CASGLAGVDTQYF
j_call: TRBJ2-3
d_call: TRBD2
clone_size: .
v_call: TRBV2

cdr3_nt: TGTGCCATCAGTGATTTCGGAGCCGTCTACGAGCAGTACTTC
cdr3_aa: CAISDFGAVYEQYF
j_call: TRBJ2-7
d_call: .
clone_size: .
v_call: TRBV10-3

cdr3_nt: TGTGCCAGCCGGGACGACGTATTAGTAAACACCATATATTTT
cdr3_aa: CASRDDVLVNTIYF
j_call: TRBJ1-3
d_call: .
clone_size: .
v_call: TRBV2

cdr3_nt: TGCAGCGCCCGGACAGACTACGAGCAGTACTTC
cdr3_aa: CSARTDYEQYF
j_call: TRBJ2-7
d_call: .
clone_size: .
v_call: TRBV29-1

cdr3_nt: TGCAGCGCCAAAACTAGCGGAAGCTCCTACAATGAGCAGTTCTTC
cdr3_aa: CSAKTSGSSYNEQFF
j_call: TRBJ2-1
d_call: TRBD2
clone_size: .
v_call: TRBV29-1

cdr3_nt: TGTGCCAGCAGCCCCCTGGACACAACTAATGAAAAACTGTTTTTT
cdr3_aa: CASSPLDTTNEKLFF
j_call: TRBJ1-4
d_call: .
clone_size: .
v_call: TRBV9

cdr3_nt: TGTGCCAGCAGCTTAGGGTGGCCCACTGGGGCCAACGTCCTGACTTTC
cdr3_aa: CASSLGWPTGANVLTF
j_call: TRBJ2-6
d_call: .
clone_size: once
v_call: TRBV7-8

cdr3_nt: TGTGCCAGCAGCGTAGAAGGGCGGGACACAGATACGCAGTATTTT
cdr3_aa: CASSVEGRDTDTQYF
j_call: TRBJ2-3
d_call: .
clone_size: .
v_call: TRBV9

cdr3_nt: TGTGCCAGCAGCGCCTCCCGACAGGGGAGAACCTACGAGCAGTACTTC
cdr3_aa: CASSASRQGRTYEQYF
j_call: TRBJ2-7
d_call: TRBD1
clone_size: .
v_call: TRBV9

cdr3_nt: TGTGCCAGCAGCCCGGGCAGGGCGAATGAAAAACTGTTTTTT
cdr3_aa: CASSPGRANEKLFF
j_call: TRBJ1-4
d_call: .
clone_size: .
v_call: TRBV11-2

cdr3_nt: TGTGCCAGTCGGGACAGGAGGTACGAGCAGTACTTC
cdr3_aa: CASRDRRYEQYF
j_call: TRBJ2-7
d_call: TRBD1
clone_size: .
v_call: TRBV6-1

cdr3_nt: TGTGCCAGCAGCGCTCTCCGGGACCTCAAAGGGGAGCAGTTCTTC
cdr3_aa: CASSALRDLKGEQFF
j_call: TRBJ2-1
d_call: .
clone_size: .
v_call: TRBV7-6

cdr3_nt: TGTGCCAGCAGCCCTATGGGACTAGCGGGAGTTTACGAGCAGTACTTC
cdr3_aa: CASSPMGLAGVYEQYF
j_call: TRBJ2-7
d_call: TRBD2
clone_size: .
v_call: TRBV7-8

cdr3_nt: TGTGCCAGCAGTTGGACAGGGAACTCCTACGAGCAGTACTTC
cdr3_aa: CASSWTGNSYEQYF
j_call: TRBJ2-7
d_call: TRBD1
clone_size: .
v_call: TRBV27

cdr3_nt: TGTGCCAGCAGACCGGTCCTAACGGATACGCAGTATTTT
cdr3_aa: CASRPVLTDTQYF
j_call: TRBJ2-3
d_call: .
clone_size: .
v_call: TRBV7-9

cdr3_nt: TGTGCCAGCAGCGTAGGGTGGGAGACATACGAGCAGTACTTC
cdr3_aa: CASSVGWETYEQYF
j_call: TRBJ2-7
d_call: .
clone_size: .
v_call: TRBV9

cdr3_nt: TGTGCCAGCAGTGAACGGACAGGGAAAGGTTTCGGCTACAATGAGCAGTTCTTC
cdr3_aa: CASSERTGKGFGYNEQFF
j_call: TRBJ2-1
d_call: TRBD1
clone_size: .
v_call: TRBV6-1

cdr3_nt: TGTGCCAGCAGCTGGAGGCCGCCCTATGGCTACACCTTC
cdr3_aa: CASSWRPPYGYTF
j_call: TRBJ1-2
d_call: .
clone_size: .
v_call: TRBV5-8

cdr3_nt: TGTGCCAGCAGTTTCACGGGAGCAAATCAGCCCCAGCATTTT
cdr3_aa: CASSFTGANQPQHF
j_call: TRBJ1-5
d_call: .
clone_size: .
v_call: TRBV27

cdr3_nt: TGCGCCAGCAGCCAGCCGGCGATAGGGAGAAATCAGCCCCAGCATTTT
cdr3_aa: CASSQPAIGRNQPQHF
j_call: TRBJ1-5
d_call: .
clone_size: once
v_call: TRBV4-1

cdr3_nt: TGCGCCAGCAGCCAAGGTGGGGGGCCGAACACCGGGGAGCTGTTTTTT
cdr3_aa: CASSQGGGPNTGELFF
j_call: TRBJ2-2
d_call: .
clone_size: .
v_call: TRBV4-1

cdr3_nt: TGTGCCAGCAATAGCGGGACAGCAGGTTTACAAGAGACCCAGTACTTC
cdr3_aa: CASNSGTAGLQETQYF
j_call: TRBJ2-5
d_call: .
clone_size: .
v_call: TRBV9

cdr3_nt: TGTGCCAGTAACCTCATAGGACTAGCCCCAGATGAGCAGTTCTTC
cdr3_aa: CASNLIGLAPDEQFF
j_call: TRBJ2-1
d_call: TRBD2
clone_size: .
v_call: TRBV19

cdr3_nt: TGTGCCAGCAGCTTGGCGGCCATCCGGGGGAATGAGCAGTTCTTC
cdr3_aa: CASSLAAIRGNEQFF
j_call: TRBJ2-1
d_call: .
clone_size: .
v_call: TRBV11-2